This T cell receptor (beta chain) comes out of a study of vaccination and CD4 T cells after COVID-19. CD4+ T cells that had been cultured provided DNA sequenced with the Oncomine TCR Beta short-read assay. Each CDR3 protein is one row after TCRdb ran MiXCR on the PCR reads. This table holds 11,000 or so distinct CDR3 sequences, roughly 44% found once. Germline V gene sequence: CDR1 SGHAT, CDR2 FQDESV (reference sequence). The V end was cut by 1 base, the J end by 7 bases, with 15 bases between. The CDR3 extends over 15 amino acids. This clonotype was found once. Its antigen is not identified. Treatment given: approximately nine-day PBMC culture with coronavirus spike peptide pools or control peptides (ViraFEST assay).

Sequencing was performed on cultured CD4+ T cells from blood. The chain carries TRBV11-1 and TRBJ2-3; no firm D call. The sequence came from a human donor with COVID-19. The CDR3 DNA reads as TGTGCCAGCAGCTTAGACGGGCAGTATCAAAATACGCAGTATTTT. Translation: CASSLDGQYQNTQYF.